A single sample gave rise to the 10 T cell receptor beta chains below, sequenced in a study of T-cell reconstitution after alpha-beta-depleted transplantation in children. Molecular barcoding with unique molecular identifiers was used for the TCRbeta library. TCRdb re-called the PCR reads through MiXCR, storing one row per CDR3 protein. The sample consists of hundreds of thousands of distinct CDR3 sequences, approximately 12% of them appearing once. The source was PBMCs, mostly from graft donor cells, collected 360 days after TCRalphabeta/CD19-depleted stem cell transplant. These receptors originate from a male patient between 5 and 17 years old who had a stem cell transplant for acute myeloid leukemia, so the T cells may come from the graft donor.

As to this clonotype: Just one base apart from a much larger clone, this may be a read error. V usage is TRBV29-1 and J usage is TRBJ2-3; no definite D call. Trimming removed 3 bases from V and 12 bases from J, with 19 bases in between. The CDR3 loop spans 13 amino acids. Germline CDR1 and CDR2: SQVTM and ANQGSEA. The CDR3 DNA reads as TGCAGCGTTGATTTTCGGGTGATGGGGAACCAGTATTTT. It is translated as CSVDFRVMGNQYF.

At least ten counts were recorded for this clonotype. J is TRBJ2-3 and V is TRBV2, with D unclear. The germline V gene encodes CDR1 SNHLY and CDR2 FYNNEI. The CDR3 runs to 15 residues. Trimming took 3 bases from V and 1 from J, leaving 11 bases between them. The CDR3 region has the DNA TGTGCCAGCAGTGACGGAGCGTACGGCACAGATACGCAGTATTTT. Translation gives CASSDGAYGTDTQYF.

This clonotype was seen repeatedly, ten times or more. This sequence joins TRBV4-2 and TRBJ1-2, with TRBD1 matching 9 bases. V shed 4 bases and J 3 bases; nucleotides not matched to a gene: 6. The CDR3 is 15 amino acids. In germline, CDR1 is LGHNA, CDR2 YNFKEQ. CDR3 nucleotides: TGTGCCAGCAGCCGGGACAGGGCAAGGGACTATGGCTACACCTTC. It specifies CASSRDRARDYGYTF.

This clonotype was detected many times. The chain combines TRBV9 with TRBJ2-3; TRBD1 is a possible D gene (5 bases). This CDR3 has 17 residues. The ends were cut back, 5 bases at V and 0 bases at J, with 19 bases in the middle. Germline-derived CDR1 and CDR2 are SGDLS and YYNGEE. Here the CDR3 DNA reads TGTGCCAGCAGTCTCGTCGACAGCCCGATTAGCACAGATACGCAGTATTTT. This translates into CASSLVDSPISTDTQYF.

This CDR3 is CASSGRTGVSYNEQFF. CDR3 bases: TGTGCCAGTAGCGGGAGAACGGGAGTGTCTTATAATGAGCAGTTCTTC. The chain joins TRBV19 to TRBJ2-1; D may be TRBD2 (6 bases). The length of the CDR3 is 16 residues. Germline lookup yields CDR1 LNHDA and CDR2 SQIVND (reference sequence). V lost 6 bases to trimming and J lost 7 bases, with 22 bases between them.

This clonotype was counted only a few times. The rearrangement uses TRBV7-2 and TRBJ2-2; 9 nucleotides match TRBD2. The germline gives CDR1 SGHTA, CDR2 FQGNSA. The CDR3 is 16 amino acids. Unmatched junction bases numbered 12, after V lost 5 bases and J lost 8 bases. The CDR3 sequence: CASSRHLGLASGELFF. The DNA for the CDR3 is TGTGCCAGCAGCCGTCATTTGGGACTAGCATCGGGGGAGCTGTTTTTT.

Points on this clonotype: A clone one base away is much larger, so this may be a read error. This chain links TRBV12-3 or TRBV12-4 with TRBJ2-7, with D perhaps being TRBD1 or TRBD2 (5 bases each). The V end lost 6 bases, the J end lost 8 bases, and 23 bases lay between the germline ends. The CDR3 consists of 15 residues. The CDR3 DNA reads TGTGCCAGCAGCTCCCCGGGACGAAAATCCATCCAGCAGTACTTC. Translation: CASSSPGRKSIQQYF.

This clonotype was detected ten times or more. This chain connects TRBV6-5 to TRBJ2-2, with D maybe TRBD1 (6 bases). The ends were cut back, 7 bases at V and 1 base at J, with 19 bases in the middle. Germline lookup yields CDR1 MNHEY and CDR2 SVGAGI. The CDR3 runs 17 residues. The CDR3 nucleotides are TGTGCCAGCACAACTAGGACAGCCCTGTTGAACACCGGGGAGCTGTTTTTT. It codes for CASTTRTALLNTGELFF.

Many counts were recorded for this clonotype. The chain carries TRBV29-1 and TRBJ2-7; TRBD2 matches at 8 bases. The CDR3 extends over 15 amino acids. Per germline, CDR1 SQVTM and CDR2 ANQGSEA. The junction had 14 bases not matched to a gene; V was cut back by 8 bases and J by 2 bases. The CDR3 DNA reads TGCAGCTCCCGAGCGGGAGCGGGCGGAGCCTACGAGCAGTACTTC. It translates to CSSRAGAGGAYEQYF.

This clonotype was observed a few times. This sequence joins TRBV12-3 or TRBV12-4 and TRBJ2-3; TRBD2 aligns across 11 bases. The CDR3 consists of 17 residues. V lost 3 bases and J lost 2; bases outside the gene matches: 7. CDR3 DNA sequence: TGTGCCAGCAGTTTTGGGGGACTAGCGGCGGTCACAGATACGCAGTATTTT. Translation gives CASSFGGLAAVTDTQYF.